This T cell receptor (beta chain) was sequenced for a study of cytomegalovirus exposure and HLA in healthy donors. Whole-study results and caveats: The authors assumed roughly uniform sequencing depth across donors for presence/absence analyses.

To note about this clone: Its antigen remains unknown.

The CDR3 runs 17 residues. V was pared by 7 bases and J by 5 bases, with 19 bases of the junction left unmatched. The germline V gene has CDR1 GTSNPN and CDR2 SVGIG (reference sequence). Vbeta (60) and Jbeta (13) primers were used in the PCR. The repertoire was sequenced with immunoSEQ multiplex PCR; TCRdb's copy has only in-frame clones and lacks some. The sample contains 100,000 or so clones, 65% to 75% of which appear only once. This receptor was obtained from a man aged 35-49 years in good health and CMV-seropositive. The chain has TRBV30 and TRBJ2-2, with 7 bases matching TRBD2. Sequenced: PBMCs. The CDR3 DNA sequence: TGTGCCTCAGACACTTACGCGGGAGCAAGGAGGACCGGGGAGCTGTTTTTT. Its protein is CASDTYAGARRTGELFF.